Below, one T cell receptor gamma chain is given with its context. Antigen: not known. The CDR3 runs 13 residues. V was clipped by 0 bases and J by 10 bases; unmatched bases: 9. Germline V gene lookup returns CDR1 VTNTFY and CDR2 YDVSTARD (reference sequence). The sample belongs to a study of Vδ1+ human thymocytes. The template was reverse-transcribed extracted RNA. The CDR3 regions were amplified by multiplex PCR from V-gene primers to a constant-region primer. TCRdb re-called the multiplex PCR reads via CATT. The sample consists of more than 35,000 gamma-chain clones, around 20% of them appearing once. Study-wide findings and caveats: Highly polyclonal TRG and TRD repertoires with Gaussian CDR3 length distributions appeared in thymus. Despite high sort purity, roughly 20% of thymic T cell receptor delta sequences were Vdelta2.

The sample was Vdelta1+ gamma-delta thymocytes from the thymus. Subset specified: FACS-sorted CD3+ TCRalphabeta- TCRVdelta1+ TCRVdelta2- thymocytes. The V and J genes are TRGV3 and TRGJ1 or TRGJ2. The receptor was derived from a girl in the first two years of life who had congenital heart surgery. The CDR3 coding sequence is TGTGCCACCTGGGACAGGCCTAGAAGGAAGAAACTCTTT. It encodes CATWDRPRRKKLF.